Listed below are T cell receptor beta chains from one sample, sequenced in a study of blood T cells in healthy people across ages. Using its own MiXCR run on the 5' RACE reads, TCRdb lists one record per CDR3 protein. The data hold some 1.4 million distinct CDR3 sequences, with approximately 42% observed a single time. The sequenced sample consisted of blood. These receptors all come from a woman between 18 and 29 years old in good health. Both conserved end residues are part of each CDR3. The order of the fields is D gene, clone size, V gene, J gene, CDR3 protein, CDR3 DNA. A D gene is named only where the DNA matches it firmly. Expanded clones get a size class; other rows say once, few or many, or leave the size out.

NA	few	TRBV28	TRBJ2-5	CASSLGVSRETQYF	TGTGCCAGCAGTTTAGGGGTCTCGCGGGAGACCCAGTACTTC
TRBD2	few	TRBV10-3	TRBJ2-3	CAITAGGTDTQYF	TGTGCCATCACCGCGGGGGGCACAGATACGCAGTATTTT
TRBD2	NA	TRBV7-2	TRBJ2-1	CASSGLAALGAYNEQFF	TGTGCCAGCTCGGGACTAGCGGCCCTAGGGGCGTACAATGAGCAGTTCTTC
NA	few	TRBV20-1	TRBJ1-1	CSATGTYTEAFF	TGCAGTGCCACAGGGACTTACACTGAAGCTTTCTTT
NA	few	TRBV6-5	TRBJ1-2	CASRGEGNVLSYTF	TGTGCCAGCAGGGGGGAGGGGAATGTATTGAGCTACACCTTC
TRBD2	NA	TRBV20-1	TRBJ2-1	CSASGTSGINEQFF	TGCAGTGCTAGCGGGACTAGCGGGATCAATGAGCAGTTCTTC
NA	NA	TRBV27	TRBJ2-5	CASSPRVRGQETQYF	TGTGCCAGCAGTCCGAGGGTGCGCGGCCAAGAGACCCAGTACTTC
TRBD1	NA	TRBV11-2	TRBJ2-7	CASSPRDSQTLYEQYF	TGTGCCAGCAGCCCTCGGGACAGCCAAACTTTATACGAGCAGTACTTC
NA	many	TRBV10-3	TRBJ2-1	CAIRSDGDYNEQFF	TGTGCCATCAGGAGCGACGGAGACTACAATGAGCAGTTCTTC
TRBD2	few	TRBV20-1	TRBJ2-1	CSARRRTSGGDEQFF	TGCAGTGCTAGACGAAGGACTAGCGGGGGCGATGAGCAGTTCTTC
NA	NA	TRBV7-8	TRBJ2-4	CASSVGGAKNSQYF	TGTGCCAGCAGCGTCGGGGGAGCCAAAAACAGTCAGTACTTC
NA	NA	TRBV15	TRBJ2-7	CATSRDISYWAYNEQYF	TGTGCCACCAGCAGAGATATCTCGTACTGGGCGTACAATGAGCAGTACTTC
NA	NA	TRBV2	TRBJ1-5	CASSRASGNQPQHF	TGTGCCAGCAGTAGAGCCTCGGGGAATCAGCCCCAGCATTTT
NA	NA	TRBV15	TRBJ1-1	CATAPGLGEAFF	TGTGCCACCGCGCCGGGTTTAGGTGAAGCTTTCTTT
NA	NA	TRBV27	TRBJ1-1	CASGSSGGGNTEAFF	TGTGCCAGCGGCAGCAGCGGGGGGGGGAACACTGAAGCTTTCTTT
NA	NA	TRBV5-1	TRBJ2-5	CASSGGLIYGFQETQYF	TGCGCCAGCAGCGGGGGTTTGATCTATGGGTTTCAAGAGACCCAGTACTTC
NA	few	TRBV5-1	TRBJ1-4	CASSLRGGSNEKLFF	TGCGCCAGCAGCTTAAGGGGGGGCTCTAATGAAAAACTGTTTTTT
TRBD2	few	TRBV24-1	TRBJ2-5	CATSDSRDRGGETQYF	TGTGCCACCAGTGATTCTCGGGACCGGGGGGGAGAGACCCAGTACTTC
NA	NA	TRBV2	TRBJ2-7	CASRDGFYEQYF	TGTGCCAGCCGGGACGGGTTCTACGAGCAGTACTTC
NA	NA	TRBV24-1	TRBJ2-7	CATSASGNNEQYF	TGTGCCACCAGCGCCTCAGGGAACAATGAGCAGTACTTC
TRBD1	few	TRBV5-1	TRBJ1-1	CASSNGQGANEAFF	TGCGCCAGCAGCAATGGACAGGGGGCAAATGAAGCTTTCTTT
NA	NA	TRBV7-2	TRBJ2-7	CASGLVGRAYEQYF	TGTGCCAGCGGCTTAGTGGGCAGGGCCTACGAGCAGTACTTC
TRBD1	NA	TRBV5-1	TRBJ2-7	CASSLGTGLPYEQYF	TGCGCCAGCAGCCTCGGGACAGGACTCCCCTACGAGCAGTACTTC
NA	few	TRBV18	TRBJ2-3	CASSDRGYTQYF	TGTGCCAGCTCAGATCGTGGGTATACGCAGTATTTT
TRBD1	few	TRBV27	TRBJ1-2	CASSLGTGPLFGYTF	TGTGCCAGCAGTTTGGGGACAGGGCCCCTGTTTGGCTACACCTTC
TRBD2	NA	TRBV9	TRBJ2-3	CASSALLPGLAGGPGTDTQYF	TGTGCCAGCAGCGCTCTTCTCCCCGGGCTAGCGGGGGGGCCGGGAACAGATACGCAGTATTTT
TRBD2	NA	TRBV30	TRBJ2-1	CAWRLAGAAVPSSYNEQFF	TGTGCCTGGAGACTAGCGGGGGCCGCCGTCCCTAGCTCCTACAATGAGCAGTTCTTC
NA	NA	TRBV11-2	TRBJ2-5	CASSLEIQETQYF	TGTGCCAGCAGCTTAGAGATACAAGAGACCCAGTACTTC
NA	NA	TRBV4-1	TRBJ2-7	CASSQARDRSSYEQYF	TGCGCCAGCAGCCAAGCCCGGGACCGGAGCTCCTACGAGCAGTACTTC
NA	NA	TRBV20-1	TRBJ2-1	CSARGDPGLYNEQFF	TGCAGTGCTAGAGGAGATCCGGGACTCTATAATGAGCAGTTCTTC
TRBD2	NA	TRBV28	TRBJ2-7	CASGSGSRYEQYF	TGTGCCAGCGGCAGCGGGAGTCGCTACGAGCAGTACTTC
TRBD1	few	TRBV24-1	TRBJ2-7	CATSDGDRAYEQYF	TGTGCCACCAGTGATGGGGACAGAGCCTACGAGCAGTACTTC
NA	NA	TRBV6-5	TRBJ2-7	CASSDSGYYEQYF	TGTGCCAGCAGTGACTCAGGGTATTACGAGCAGTACTTC
NA	NA	TRBV20-1	TRBJ1-2	CSAPGPLPVYGYTF	TGCAGTGCCCCTGGACCTCTGCCAGTCTATGGCTACACCTTC
TRBD2	NA	TRBV18	TRBJ2-7	CASSPTSGGISSYEQYF	TGTGCCAGCTCACCGACTAGCGGGGGGATCAGCTCCTACGAGCAGTACTTC
NA	few	TRBV5-4	TRBJ2-1	CASSPNSNEQFF	TGTGCCAGCAGCCCGAACAGCAATGAGCAGTTCTTC
TRBD1	few	TRBV29-1	TRBJ2-1	CSVEGTGIYNEQFF	TGCAGCGTTGAAGGGACAGGGATCTACAATGAGCAGTTCTTC
NA	NA	TRBV6-6	TRBJ2-1	CASSYSGETYNEQFF	TGTGCCAGCAGTTACTCTGGGGAGACCTACAATGAGCAGTTCTTC
TRBD2	few	TRBV4-1	TRBJ2-7	CASSTPTSGSYEQYF	TGCGCCAGCAGCACTCCGACTAGCGGCTCCTACGAGCAGTACTTC
TRBD1	NA	TRBV6-5	TRBJ2-3	CASSFHRGRTDTQYF	TGTGCCAGCAGTTTCCACAGGGGGCGCACAGATACGCAGTATTTT
TRBD2	NA	TRBV20-1	TRBJ2-5	CSAASSGNSQETQYF	TGCAGTGCGGCAAGTAGCGGGAATTCTCAAGAGACCCAGTACTTC
NA	NA	TRBV5-1	TRBJ2-7	CASSFKSGTYNEQYF	TGCGCCAGCAGCTTTAAAAGCGGTACCTACAATGAGCAGTACTTC
TRBD2	few	TRBV7-2	TRBJ2-7	CASSLVGLAGYNEQYF	TGTGCCAGCAGCTTAGTTGGGCTAGCGGGATACAATGAGCAGTACTTC